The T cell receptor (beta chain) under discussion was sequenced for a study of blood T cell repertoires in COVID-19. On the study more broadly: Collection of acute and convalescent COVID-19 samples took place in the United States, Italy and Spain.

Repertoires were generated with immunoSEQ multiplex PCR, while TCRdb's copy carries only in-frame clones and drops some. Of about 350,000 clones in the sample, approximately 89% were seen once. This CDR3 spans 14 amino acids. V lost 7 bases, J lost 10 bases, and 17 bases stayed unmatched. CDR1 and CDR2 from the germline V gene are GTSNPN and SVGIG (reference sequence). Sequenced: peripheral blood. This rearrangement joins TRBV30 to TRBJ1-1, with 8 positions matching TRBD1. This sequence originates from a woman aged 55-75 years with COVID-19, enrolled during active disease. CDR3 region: CALVGRDRSVRAFF. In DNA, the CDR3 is TGTGCCTTAGTCGGCCGGGACAGGAGCGTCCGAGCTTTCTTT.